This T cell receptor (beta chain) appears in the sequencing data of a study of PD-1 blockade in classical Hodgkin lymphoma. Assay: immunoSEQ multiplex PCR; the TCRdb copy retains only in-frame clones and omits some. The sample carries roughly 12,000 clones, more than 75% recorded once. Study results and caveats: Whoever responded completely had baseline diversity much like that seen in newly diagnosed patients.

Only one count was recorded for this clone. Its antigen is not known. Time point indicated: cycle 4 day 1 (C4D1), after five to seven weeks of nivolumab. Relapse was seen in all patients after autologous stem cell transplantation, and brentuximab vedotin exposure was variable. The CD8+ T cells came from thawed PBMCs through magnetic negative selection. Complete response, partial response or progressive disease made up the best responses. This material consisted of CD8+ T cells from blood, taken before the fourth cycle of nivolumab. The sequence came from a human donor with classical Hodgkin lymphoma. The donor label of this sample is uncertain.

CDR3 region: CASSPLIRRQGFSDTQYF. In DNA form, the CDR3 reads TGTGCCAGCAGCCCACTCATAAGGCGACAGGGGTTTTCAGATACGCAGTATTTT. This chain joins TRBV14 and TRBJ2-3, with 8 bases fitting TRBD1. The CDR3 totals 18 residues. With V trimmed by 4 bases and J by 4 bases, 16 bases remained unmatched. Germline CDR1 SGHDN, CDR2 FVKESK.